This T cell receptor (beta chain) came from a study of T cell changes during pregnancy in multiple sclerosis. This CDR3 is built from 14 residues. Germline CDR1 SGHTA, CDR2 FQGTGA. The germline V and J ends were trimmed by 4 bases and 6 bases, with 13 bases remaining between them. Method: immunoSEQ multiplex PCR; TCRdb's copy keeps in-frame clones and lacks some. The sample yields some 63,000 clones, 75% to 95% seen once. The TCR was taken from a female donor with multiple sclerosis, enrolled in a pregnancy study. The V call is TRBV7-3, the J call TRBJ2-1; D is possibly TRBD2 (6 bases). Source: peripheral blood, taken before pregnancy. CDR3 amino acids: CASSSIAGSNEQFF. The CDR3 region has the DNA TGTGCCAGCAGCTCCATCGCGGGGTCCAATGAGCAGTTCTTC.